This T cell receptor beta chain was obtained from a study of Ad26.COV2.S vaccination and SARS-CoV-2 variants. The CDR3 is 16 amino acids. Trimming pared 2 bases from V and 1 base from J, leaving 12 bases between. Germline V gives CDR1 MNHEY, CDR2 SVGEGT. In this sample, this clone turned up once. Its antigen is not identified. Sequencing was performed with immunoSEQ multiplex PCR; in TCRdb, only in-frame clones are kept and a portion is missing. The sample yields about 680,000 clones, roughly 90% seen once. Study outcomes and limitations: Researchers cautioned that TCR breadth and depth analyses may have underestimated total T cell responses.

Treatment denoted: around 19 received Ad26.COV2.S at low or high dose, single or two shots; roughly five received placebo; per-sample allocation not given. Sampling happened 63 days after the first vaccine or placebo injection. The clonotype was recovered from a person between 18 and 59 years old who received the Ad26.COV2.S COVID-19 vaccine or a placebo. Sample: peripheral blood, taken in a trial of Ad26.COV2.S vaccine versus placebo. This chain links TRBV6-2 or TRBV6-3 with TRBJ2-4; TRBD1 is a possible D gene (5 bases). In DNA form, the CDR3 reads TGTGCCAGCAGTTACGCTGGGGCGTCGGCCAAAAACATTCAGTACTTC. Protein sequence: CASSYAGASAKNIQYF.